Sequencing of this TCR beta chain was carried out in a study of shared clonotypes between healthy human individuals. The CDR3 contains 17 residues. Germline-derived CDR1 and CDR2 are SGHNT and YYREEE (reference sequence). V was trimmed by 4 bases and J by 0 bases, leaving 19 bases between them. Clones were sequenced by immunoSEQ multiplex PCR, and TCRdb holds only the in-frame ones, with some missing. The sample contains roughly 2.6 million clones, just over 90% of which appear only once. This TCR came from a young man in good health. The sequenced sample consisted of naive CD4+ T cells sorted from blood. Subset: CD45RA+ positively selected. V is TRBV5-4 and J is TRBJ1-1, with unresolved D. The CDR3 coding sequence is TGTGCCAGCAGCCCGGAGGCCTCATCCCCTGTGAACACTGAAGCTTTCTTT. Translation: CASSPEASSPVNTEAFF.